The following is a T cell receptor (beta chain) sequence with its context. Original processing notes: Amplification with reference gene primers provided the estimates of nucleated cell counts. TCRdb keeps only in-frame clones here, not all; method: immunoSEQ multiplex PCR. V and J calls and clone size are given by that table; D and trimming were obtained from the DNA. The sample includes about 350,000 clones, roughly 90% seen only once; the top ten take 0.85% to 1.3%. Participants' own reports of clinical history determined their cohort assignment. The sample is drawn from a study of blood T cell repertoires in COVID-19. As for the study in general: The origin of the acute and convalescent COVID-19 samples was the United States, Italy and Spain.

The germline V and J ends were trimmed by 3 bases and 4 bases, with 12 bases remaining between them. Germline CDR1 SGHAT, CDR2 FQNNGV. The CDR3 consists of 14 residues. The V gene is TRBV11-2, the J gene TRBJ1-2, with D unclear. Sequencing was carried out using PBMCs or T cells enriched from blood (not recorded which). The sequence was obtained from a woman in her thirties who had been exposed to COVID-19. DNA of the CDR3: TGTGCCAGCAGCTTCGAGGGCGGGAGCTATGGCTACACCTTC. As protein: CASSFEGGSYGYTF.